This T cell receptor beta chain was captured in a study of response to subunit inactivated influenza vaccine. The study, taken as a whole, reports: T cells newly recruited by each seasonal influenza vaccination are few, the authors suggested.

CDR1 SGHRS and CDR2 YFSETQ come from the germline V gene. The CDR3 has 15 residues. Trimming stripped 4 bases from V and 2 bases from J, with 10 bases between. TCRdb reprocessed the RT-PCR reads via MiXCR and lists one record per CDR3 protein. The table shows about 530,000 distinct CDR3 sequences, with 10% to 15% occurring only once. As regards this clonotype: Its antigen is unidentified.

The rearrangement links TRBV5-1 to TRBJ2-6, with D perhaps TRBD1 (6 bases). The receptor comes from a man aged 50 to 59 who received an inactivated influenza vaccine. Sequences were derived from PBMCs from blood, sampled roughly 6 weeks after vaccination. For the CDR3, the DNA is TGCGCCAGCAGCGGCGACAGGCCTGGGGCCAACGTCCTGACTTTC. This gives the protein CASSGDRPGANVLTF.